The present T cell receptor beta chain was sequenced within a study of blood T cell repertoires in COVID-19. For the study at large: COVID-19 samples collected from the United States, Italy and Spain covered acute and convalescent phases. The cDNA or gDNA used as material had been derived from T cells, B-cell-depleted T cells, or PBMCs.

Authors' analysis steps: Amplified reference gene primers provided the basis for estimating nucleated cell counts. Only in-frame clones appear in the TCRdb table, and some are missing; sequencing was by immunoSEQ multiplex PCR. The DNA was the basis for D and trimming; V, J and clone size are from that table. The sample lists 250,000 to 300,000 clones; about 89% were seen once. The junction had 7 bases not matched to a gene; V was cut back by 2 bases and J by 2 bases. CDR3 size: 17 residues. Germline V gene data show CDR1 as SNHLY and CDR2 as FYNNEI. Sequenced: peripheral blood. This chain uses TRBV2 with TRBJ2-2, with TRBD1 matching 8 bases. This receptor was taken from a man aged 40-50 years with acute or convalescent COVID-19. CDR3 sequence (DNA): TGTGCCAGCAGTGAATCAGGGGGCATACGTAACACCGGGGAGCTGTTTTTT. It translates to CASSESGGIRNTGELFF.